This TCR beta chain was observed in a study of beta chain features in type 1 diabetes. Whole-study findings and limits: Relative to healthy donors, patients appeared to have naive, central memory and Treg TCRB repertoires that were more similar. These data did not resolve whether HLA type affects TCRB rearrangement. In every one of the four CD4+ subsets, TCRB CDR3s were moderately but significantly shorter in Type 1 diabetes patients.

Expressed TCRB transcripts were sequenced because the isolated RNA had all been reverse transcribed beforehand. TCRdb's copy holds only in-frame clones and misses some; the assay was immunoSEQ multiplex PCR. The data show roughly 500,000 clones, with roughly 11% seen just once and less than 0.06% held by the top ten. Looked up from germline, CDR1 is MDHEN and CDR2 is SYDVKM. The ends were cut back, 6 bases at V and 3 bases at J, with 10 bases in the middle. The CDR3 contains 13 residues. About this clone itself: What it binds is unknown.

One heparinised blood draw, averaging roughly 110 mL, came from each donor. V usage is TRBV28 and J usage is TRBJ2-3, with D hard to call. This receptor was identified in a woman aged 18-29 years in good health. Sequenced input: naive CD4+ T cells from blood. CDR3 residues: CASSPFGTDTQYF. Here the CDR3 DNA reads TGTGCCAGCAGCCCCTTTGGGACAGATACGCAGTATTTT.